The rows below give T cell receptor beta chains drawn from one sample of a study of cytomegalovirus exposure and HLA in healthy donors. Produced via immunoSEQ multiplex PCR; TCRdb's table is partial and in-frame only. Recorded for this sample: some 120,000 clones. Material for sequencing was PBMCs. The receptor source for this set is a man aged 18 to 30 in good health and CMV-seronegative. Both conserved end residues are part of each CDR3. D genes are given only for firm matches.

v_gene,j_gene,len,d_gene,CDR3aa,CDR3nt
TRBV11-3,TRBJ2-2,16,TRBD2,CASSLTGGVDTGELFF,TGTGCCAGCAGCTTAACCGGGGGGGTGGACACCGGGGAGCTGTTTTTT
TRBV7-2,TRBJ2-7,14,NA,CASSLGGTPYEQYF,TGTGCCAGCAGCTTAGGAGGGACACCCTACGAGCAGTACTTC
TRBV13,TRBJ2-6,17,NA,CASSLAGGYSGANVLTF,TGTGCCAGCAGCTTAGCGGGGGGCTACTCTGGGGCCAACGTCCTGACCTTC
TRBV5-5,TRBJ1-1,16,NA,CASSNQAGIGNTEAFF,TGTGCCAGCAGTAACCAAGCGGGAATTGGGAACACTGAAGCTTTCTTT
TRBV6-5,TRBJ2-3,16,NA,CASSYFSGSGGDTQYF,TGTGCCAGCAGTTACTTTTCGGGTAGCGGAGGGGATACGCAGTATTTT
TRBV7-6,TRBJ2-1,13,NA,CASSLSGDYEQFF,TGTGCCAGCAGCTTAAGTGGAGATTATGAGCAGTTCTTC
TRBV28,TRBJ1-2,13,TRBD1,CASSLRRGHGYTF,TGTGCCAGCAGTCTCCGAAGGGGGCATGGCTACACCTTC
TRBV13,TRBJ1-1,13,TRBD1,CASSPQGGTEAFF,TGTGCCAGCAGTCCACAGGGGGGCACTGAAGCTTTCTTT
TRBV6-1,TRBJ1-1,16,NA,CASSEAVGRGDTEAFF,TGTGCCAGCAGTGAAGCGGTGGGGCGGGGAGACACTGAAGCTTTCTTT
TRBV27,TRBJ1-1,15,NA,CASSLIYKGGTEAFF,TGTGCCAGCAGTTTAATATACAAGGGCGGGACTGAAGCTTTCTTT
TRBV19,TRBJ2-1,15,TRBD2,CASSMLAGVRGEQFF,TGTGCCAGTAGTATGTTGGCGGGGGTGAGGGGTGAGCAGTTCTTC
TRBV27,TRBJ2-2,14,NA,CASTPGTNTGELFF,TGTGCCAGCACCCCCGGGACAAACACCGGGGAGCTGTTTTTT
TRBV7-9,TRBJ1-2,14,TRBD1,CASSSDRDGYGYTF,TGTGCCAGCAGCTCAGACAGGGACGGCTATGGCTACACCTTC
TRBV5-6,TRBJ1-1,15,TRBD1,CASRSTTGMNTEAFF,TGTGCCAGCAGATCGACGACAGGGATGAACACTGAAGCTTTCTTT
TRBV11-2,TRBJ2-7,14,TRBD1,CASRRPGQSYEQYF,TGTGCCAGCAGACGCCCGGGACAGTCCTACGAGCAGTACTTC
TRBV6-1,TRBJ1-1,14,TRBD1,CASSAKTGSTEAFF,TGTGCCAGCAGTGCCAAGACAGGGAGCACTGAAGCTTTCTTT
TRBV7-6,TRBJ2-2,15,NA,CASSLAGGNTGELFF,TGTGCCAGCAGCTTAGCGGGGGGGAACACCGGGGAGCTGTTTTTT
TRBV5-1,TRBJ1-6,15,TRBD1,CASSFRDRGYSPLHF,TGCGCCAGCAGCTTCCGGGACAGGGGGTATTCACCCCTCCACTTT
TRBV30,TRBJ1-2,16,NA,CAWSSNLGQLLYGYTF,TGTGCCTGGAGTTCGAACCTAGGACAGCTTCTCTATGGCTACACCTTC
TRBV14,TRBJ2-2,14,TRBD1,CASSQVSGGRELFF,TGTGCCAGCAGCCAAGTATCAGGGGGTCGGGAGCTGTTTTTT
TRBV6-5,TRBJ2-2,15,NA,CASSYAPRRAGELFF,TGTGCCAGCAGTTACGCTCCCCGGAGGGCTGGGGAGCTGTTTTTT
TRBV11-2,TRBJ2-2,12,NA,CASSRNTGELFF,TGTGCCAGCAGCCGGAACACCGGGGAGCTGTTTTTT
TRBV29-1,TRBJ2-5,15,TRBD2,CSVLLAGAPRETQYF,TGCAGCGTTTTGCTAGCGGGGGCCCCCCGAGAGACCCAGTACTTC
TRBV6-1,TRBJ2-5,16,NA,CASSDWIQGPQETQYF,TGTGCCAGCAGTGACTGGATACAGGGTCCCCAAGAGACCCAGTACTTC
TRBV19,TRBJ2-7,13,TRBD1,CASSLDRVGEQYF,TGTGCCAGTAGCCTGGACAGGGTAGGCGAGCAGTACTTC
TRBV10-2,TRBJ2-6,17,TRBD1,CASSPQGAGAGANVLTF,TGCGCCAGCAGTCCCCAGGGGGCTGGAGCTGGGGCCAACGTCCTGACTTTC
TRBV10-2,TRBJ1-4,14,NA,CASSRGTTNEKLFF,TGCGCCAGCAGTAGGGGGACAACTAATGAAAAACTGTTTTTT
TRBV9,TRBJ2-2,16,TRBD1,CASSVARGQGPGELFF,TGTGCCAGCAGCGTAGCCCGTGGACAGGGACCCGGGGAGCTGTTTTTT
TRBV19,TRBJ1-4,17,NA,CASSITHQGRVNEKLFF,TGTGCCAGTAGTATAACCCATCAGGGGAGGGTCAATGAAAAACTGTTTTTT
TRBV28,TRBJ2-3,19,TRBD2,CASTSSGGELAGVADTQYF,TGTGCCAGCACTAGTTCCGGAGGGGAGTTAGCGGGAGTTGCAGATACGCAGTATTTT
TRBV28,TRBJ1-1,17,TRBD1,CASSFPGTGLLNTEAFF,TGTGCCAGCAGTTTCCCCGGGACAGGGCTTCTGAACACTGAAGCTTTCTTT
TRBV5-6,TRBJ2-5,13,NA,CASSLDREETQYF,TGTGCCAGCAGCCTGGACAGAGAAGAGACCCAGTACTTC
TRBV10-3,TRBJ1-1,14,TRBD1,CATSGQGQNTEAFF,TGTGCCACCAGTGGACAGGGGCAGAACACTGAAGCTTTCTTT
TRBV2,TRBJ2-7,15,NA,CASSPQGSVSYEQYF,TGTGCCAGCAGTCCACAGGGAAGCGTCTCCTACGAGCAGTACTTC
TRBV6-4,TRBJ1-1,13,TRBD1,CASSRGQGTEAFF,TGTGCCAGCAGCCGGGGACAGGGAACAGAAGCTTTCTTT
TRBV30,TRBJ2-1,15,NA,CAWSPSGRDSNEQFF,TGTGCCTGGAGTCCCTCCGGCAGGGATAGTAATGAGCAGTTCTTC
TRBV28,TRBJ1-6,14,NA,CASTPTGVGSPLHF,TGTGCCAGCACCCCTACCGGGGTGGGTTCACCCCTCCACTTT
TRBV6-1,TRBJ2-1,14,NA,CASRVALRRDEQFF,TGTGCCAGCCGTGTAGCGCTTCGTAGAGATGAGCAGTTCTTC
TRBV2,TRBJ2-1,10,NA,CASLGNEQFF,TGTGCCAGTCTCGGCAATGAGCAGTTCTTC
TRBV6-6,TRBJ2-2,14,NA,CASSYDKNTGELFF,TGTGCCAGCAGTTACGACAAGAACACCGGGGAGCTGTTTTTT
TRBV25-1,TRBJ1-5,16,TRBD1,CASSATGGWSNQPQHF,TGTGCCAGCAGTGCGACAGGGGGCTGGAGCAATCAGCCCCAGCATTTT
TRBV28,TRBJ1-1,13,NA,CATLNYRLAEAFF,TGTGCCACCCTGAACTACCGACTGGCTGAAGCTTTCTTT
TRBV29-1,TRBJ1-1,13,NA,CSDRVGMNTEAFF,TGCAGCGACAGAGTGGGTATGAACACTGAAGCTTTCTTT
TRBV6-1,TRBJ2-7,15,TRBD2,CASSEEPSGSYEQYF,TGTGCCAGCAGTGAGGAGCCTAGCGGATCCTACGAGCAGTACTTC
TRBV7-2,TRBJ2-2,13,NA,CASSGGRTGELFF,TGTGCCAGCAGCGGAGGCCGGACCGGGGAGCTGTTTTTT
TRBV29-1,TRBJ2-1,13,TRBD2,CSVGGGTYNEQFF,TGCAGCGTGGGGGGAGGGACCTACAATGAGCAGTTCTTC
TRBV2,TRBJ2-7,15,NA,CASVLDGVGPYEQYF,TGTGCCAGCGTTCTTGACGGGGTTGGTCCCTACGAGCAGTACTTC
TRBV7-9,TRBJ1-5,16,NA,CASSSTGMGGNQPQHF,TGTGCCAGCAGCTCAACAGGGATGGGGGGCAATCAGCCCCAGCATTTT
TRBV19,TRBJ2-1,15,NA,CASSLLGMAYNEQFF,TGTGCCAGTAGTCTACTAGGAATGGCTTACAATGAGCAGTTCTTC
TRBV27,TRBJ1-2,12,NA,CASSSGVYGYTF,TGTGCCAGCAGTTCGGGGGTCTATGGCTACACCTTC
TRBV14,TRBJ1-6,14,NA,CASSQDSGRIPLHF,TGTGCCAGCAGTCAGGACTCTGGAAGGATACCCCTCCACTTT
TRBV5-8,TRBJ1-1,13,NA,CASSLDMNTEAFF,TGTGCCAGCAGCTTGGACATGAACACTGAAGCTTTCTTT
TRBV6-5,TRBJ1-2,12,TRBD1,CASREGAAGYTF,TGTGCCAGCAGGGAGGGGGCGGCTGGCTACACCTTC